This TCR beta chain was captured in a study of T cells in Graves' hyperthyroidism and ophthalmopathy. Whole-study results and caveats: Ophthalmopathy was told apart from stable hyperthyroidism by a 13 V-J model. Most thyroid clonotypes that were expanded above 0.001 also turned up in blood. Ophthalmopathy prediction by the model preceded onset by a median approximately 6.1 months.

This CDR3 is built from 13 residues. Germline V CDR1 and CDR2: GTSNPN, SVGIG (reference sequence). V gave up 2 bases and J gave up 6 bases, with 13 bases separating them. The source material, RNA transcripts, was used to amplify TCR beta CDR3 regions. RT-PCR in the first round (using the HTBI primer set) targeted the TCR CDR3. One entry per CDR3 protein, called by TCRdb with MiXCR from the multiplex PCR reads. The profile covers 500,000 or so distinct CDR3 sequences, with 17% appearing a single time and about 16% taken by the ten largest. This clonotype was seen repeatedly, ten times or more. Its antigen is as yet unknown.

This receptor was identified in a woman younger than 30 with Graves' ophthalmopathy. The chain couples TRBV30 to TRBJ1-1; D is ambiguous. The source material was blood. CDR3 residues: CAWSLGERSEAFF. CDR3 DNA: TGTGCCTGGAGTCTTGGGGAGAGGTCTGAAGCTTTCTTT.